This section outlines one T cell receptor (beta chain) sequence together with its context. The antigen remains undetermined. This entry comes from a study of shared clonotypes between healthy human individuals. General study findings and limits: Compared with memory subsets, naive subsets generally had larger estimated richness. Non-shared clonotypes displayed generation probabilities falling below those of clonotypes present in all four donors. Investigators expected sequencing depth to affect clonotype sharing among donors.

All participating donors were Caucasian adults from Nashville, Tennessee. V lost 0 bases and J 9 bases, leaving 13 bases between the germline ends. CDR1 and CDR2 from the germline V gene are SGDLS and YYNGEE. This CDR3 spans 14 amino acids. Data came from immunoSEQ multiplex PCR; TCRdb stores just in-frame clones and leaves some out. The data contain about 2,500,000 clones, approximately 92% of them singletons. This TCR was recovered from a young man in good health. What was sequenced was naive CD4+ T cells sorted from blood. As for subset: CD45RA+ positively selected. V usage is TRBV9 and J usage is TRBJ1-3; possible D gene TRBD1, 5 bases. The CDR3 region has the DNA TGTGCCAGCAGCGTAGCGAGAACAGGTGGCACCATATATTTT. This sequence encodes CASSVARTGGTIYF.